A selection of T cell receptor beta chains follows, all from one sample in a study of T cell responses to AZD1222 COVID-19 vaccine. The protocol was immunoSEQ multiplex PCR, while the TCRdb copy is restricted to in-frame clones and leaves out a portion. This sample yields under 150,000 clones, of which 87% are seen a single time; around 2.6% belongs to the top ten. The input for sequencing was peripheral blood, taken 28 days after the second AZD1222 dose. These receptors all come from an adult who received the AZD1222 COVID-19 vaccine. Each CDR3 is given with its conserved first and last residue. The order of the fields is J gene, V gene, D gene, clone size, CDR3 DNA, CDR3 protein. The D gene is left open where the match is weak. Part of the rows lack a size; the others show once, few, many or a class for expanded clones.

TRBJ1-6	TRBV19	TRBD1	once	TGTGCCAGTAGTCCGCCGGACAGGCGGAGCTCCTATAATTCACCCCTCCACTTT	CASSPPDRRSSYNSPLHF
TRBJ2-5	TRBV30	-	once	TGTGCCTCTAGTTTTAGGCCTAGGGAGACCCAGTACTTC	CASSFRPRETQYF
TRBJ2-2	TRBV7-9	-	-	TGTGCCAGCAGCTTGGCGAGTTTAGGCACCGGGGAGCTGTTTTTT	CASSLASLGTGELFF
TRBJ1-3	TRBV24-1	-	-	TGTGCCAAACCGGGGGACTCCCGAAGCTCTGGAAACACCATATATTTT	CAKPGDSRSSGNTIYF
TRBJ1-5	TRBV12-2	-	-	TGTGCAAGTCGCTTAGCGCGGCTAGGCCCAAGGGGCAATCAGCCCCAGCATTTT	CASRLARLGPRGNQPQHF
TRBJ2-1	TRBV15	TRBD1	-	TGTGCCACCAGCCATTCAGGGGGAAGGCTTGATGAGCAGTTCTTC	CATSHSGGRLDEQFF
TRBJ1-5	TRBV19	-	once	TGTGCCAGTAGTCCCAGGGATTCGCCCCAGCATTTT	CASSPRDSPQHF
TRBJ2-1	TRBV5-1	TRBD2	-	TGCGCCAGCAGCTTGGTCCTAGCGGGGGGATACAATGAGCAGTTCTTC	CASSLVLAGGYNEQFF
TRBJ2-3	TRBV6-2/TRBV6-3	-	-	TGTGCCAGCAGTTACTTAGATACGCAGTATTTT	CASSYLDTQYF
TRBJ1-2	TRBV14	TRBD1	-	TGTGCCAGCAGCCAGCTCGCAGGGGGCTATGGCTACACCTTC	CASSQLAGGYGYTF
TRBJ1-4	TRBV15	-	-	TGTGCCACCAGCAGAGATTCATCCGGGGGCGACGAAAAACTGTTTTTT	CATSRDSSGGDEKLFF
TRBJ1-6	TRBV6-5	-	-	TGTGCCAGCAGTTACCGGTTTGCCCATAATTCACCCCTCCACTTT	CASSYRFAHNSPLHF
TRBJ2-1	TRBV10-3	-	-	TGTGCCATCAGTGTCCGGGATGAGTACAATGAGCAGTTCTTC	CAISVRDEYNEQFF
TRBJ2-5	TRBV19	-	-	TGTGCCAGTAGTCCAGGGACCCAAGAGACCCAGTACTTC	CASSPGTQETQYF
TRBJ2-3	TRBV5-8	-	-	TGTGCCAGCAGCTTTAGAACAGATACGCAGTATTTT	CASSFRTDTQYF
TRBJ1-2	TRBV10-3	TRBD1	-	TGTGCCATCAATCAGGCAGGGGGCAACTATGGCTACACCTTC	CAINQAGGNYGYTF
TRBJ2-1	TRBV7-3	TRBD2	-	TGTGCCAGCAGCTTAAATAGCGGGGGGTCTAACAATGAGCAGTTCTTC	CASSLNSGGSNNEQFF
TRBJ2-1	TRBV7-2	-	-	TGTGCCAGCAGCCCGGTCCGCTCCTACAATGAGCAGTTCTTC	CASSPVRSYNEQFF
TRBJ1-5	TRBV19	-	-	TGTGCCAGTACCCTGGGGGTGGGTCAGCCCCAGCATTTT	CASTLGVGQPQHF
TRBJ2-2	TRBV7-2	TRBD1	-	TGTGCCAGCAGCTTAGTTATTGGGACAGGGTCCGGGGAGCTGTTTTTT	CASSLVIGTGSGELFF
TRBJ1-2	TRBV10-1	-	-	TGCGCCACCCCGACAGGATCCTATGGCTACACCTTC	CATPTGSYGYTF
TRBJ2-3	TRBV4-2	-	-	TGTGCCAGCAGAGTTGGGACTCTCACAGATACGCAGTATTTT	CASRVGTLTDTQYF
TRBJ2-7	TRBV10-3	TRBD2	-	TGTGCCATCAGTGAGTCGAGCGGGAGGATCCAGCAGTACTTC	CAISESSGRIQQYF
TRBJ1-1	TRBV7-8	-	-	TGTGCCAGCAGCTTACCCCTGGGAGGCGGGCCCGACCCTGAAGCTTTCTTT	CASSLPLGGGPDPEAFF
TRBJ1-1	TRBV5-1	TRBD1	-	TGCGCCAGCAGCCCACCCTGGACAGGTCTGAACACTGAAGCTTTCTTT	CASSPPWTGLNTEAFF
TRBJ1-1	TRBV11-2	-	few	TGTGCCAGCAGCTCCAATTTGAACACTGAAGCTTTCTTT	CASSSNLNTEAFF
TRBJ2-5	TRBV5-1	TRBD2	-	TGCGCCAGCAGCTTGAAGACTAGCGGGGGGGCCGTAGAGACCCAGTACTTC	CASSLKTSGGAVETQYF
TRBJ1-4	TRBV19	-	once	TGTGCCAGTAGTTTTGGGGGTGGAAGCGAAAAACTGTTTTTT	CASSFGGGSEKLFF
TRBJ1-3	TRBV19	-	few	TGTGCCAGTAGTATTGGGGCAGTCTCTGGAAACACCATATATTTT	CASSIGAVSGNTIYF
TRBJ1-2	TRBV6-2/TRBV6-3	-	-	TGTGCCAGCAGCCCCCAAAACTATGGCTACACCTTC	CASSPQNYGYTF
TRBJ2-2	TRBV7-3	-	few	TGTGCCAGCAGCCCCCCCGGGACCGGGGAGCTGTTTTTT	CASSPPGTGELFF
TRBJ1-1	TRBV19	-	once	TGTGCCAGTAGTATTACAGGGCTGAACACTGAAGCTTTCTTT	CASSITGLNTEAFF
TRBJ1-6	TRBV6-2/TRBV6-3	-	-	TGTGCCAGCAGTACCGACAGGCCAAATTCACCCCTCCACTTT	CASSTDRPNSPLHF
TRBJ2-1	TRBV3-1/TRBV3-2	-	-	TGTGCCAGCAGCCAATCTTTGGGGTCCTACAATGAGCAGTTCTTC	CASSQSLGSYNEQFF
TRBJ1-2	TRBV12-1	-	once	TGTGCCAGCAGCTTTCTGTGGGGGACAGGGGACGACTATGGCTACACCTTC	CASSFLWGTGDDYGYTF
TRBJ2-1	TRBV2	TRBD2	once	TGTGCCAGCAGGAGCGGGGGCCCTTACAATGAGCAGTTCTTC	CASRSGGPYNEQFF
TRBJ1-2	TRBV19	-	-	TGTGCCAGTAGTATAGGGACCCCGCCCCGGGACTACACCTTC	CASSIGTPPRDYTF
TRBJ2-3	TRBV19	-	-	TGTGCCAGTAACCAGGCATCCACAGATACGCAGTATTTT	CASNQASTDTQYF
TRBJ2-1	TRBV19	TRBD2	-	TGTGCCAGTACTGGACTAGCTTTCAATGAGCAGTTCTTC	CASTGLAFNEQFF
TRBJ1-2	TRBV29-1	-	-	TGCAGCGTTGAATTTCCGGAGGGGACTGCGGGCTACACCTTC	CSVEFPEGTAGYTF
TRBJ1-2	TRBV30	-	-	TGTGCCTGGAGTCTTTTGGACAGCCACCACACCTTC	CAWSLLDSHHTF
TRBJ1-2	TRBV5-1	-	once	TGCGCCAGCAGCTTGGCTGGGGCCGGCTATGGCTACACCTTC	CASSLAGAGYGYTF
TRBJ1-6	TRBV6-2/TRBV6-3	-	-	TGTGCCAGCAGCCTTGGGACGGGGAATTCACCCCTCCACTTT	CASSLGTGNSPLHF
TRBJ2-3	TRBV7-3	TRBD1	once	TGTGCCAGCAGCCTGGCTGGACAGGGGGACACAGATACGCAGTATTTT	CASSLAGQGDTDTQYF
TRBJ1-5	TRBV7-9	-	-	TGTGCCAGCAGCTTAGCCATGGGGGATCAGCCCCAGCATTTT	CASSLAMGDQPQHF